Following are 7 T cell receptor beta chains from one sample sequenced in a study of T cells after yellow fever vaccination (dated by TCRdb to about 2019). The sample's treatment or condition, from its label and the paper: live attenuated yellow fever vaccine strain. Preparation of the library involved 5' RACE. Instrument used: Illumina HiSeq 2500. TCRdb applied fastp at Q25 and MiXCR to the public reads, then kept only in-frame beta chains. Rows are combined by CDR3 protein, so each entry shows the most common genes and DNA. A total of 450,000 to 650,000 distinct CDR3 sequences appear in this sample, about 13% of them only once. The ten biggest clones cover 11% to 15% of the sample. Sequences were derived from PBMCs, sampled on the day of the yellow fever booster vaccination. The receptors derive from a man aged 25 to 40 who received the YFV17D yellow fever vaccine.

The chain has TRBV6-6 and TRBJ1-2; D may be TRBD1 (5 bases). This CDR3 contains 13 residues. V lost 0 bases, J lost 14 bases, and 16 bases lay in between. Germline V gene data show CDR1 as MNHNY and CDR2 as SVGAGI (reference sequence). The CDR3 sequence: CASSYSTPGGSTF. The CDR3, as DNA: TGTGCCAGCAGTTACTCGACGCCTGGGGGTAGTACCTTC.

The sample holds a few counts of this clonotype. V and J are TRBV7-9 and TRBJ2-1, with TRBD2 matching 10 bases. The CDR3 extends over 15 amino acids. After removal of 4 bases from V and 7 bases from J, the junction contained 7 bases not matched to a gene. In germline, CDR1 is SEHNR, CDR2 FQNEAQ (reference sequence). Here the CDR3 reads CASSSTSGAGNEQFF. The CDR3 DNA is TGTGCCAGCAGCTCTACTAGCGGGGCGGGGAATGAGCAGTTCTTC.

This clonotype was detected a few times. V gene TRBV29-1 combines with J gene TRBJ2-3; D is possibly TRBD2 (6 bases). This CDR3 is built from 14 residues. Germline-derived CDR1 and CDR2 are SQVTM and ANQGSEA. Trimming pared 1 base from V and 4 bases from J, leaving 12 bases between. The CDR3 nucleotides are TGCAGCGTTGAAGCCGGCGGGGCCCCAGATACGCAGTATTTT. This translates into CSVEAGGAPDTQYF.

DNA of the CDR3: TGTGCCAGCAGCTTAGGGCAAGAGTTCCCCCAAGCTTTCTTT. It encodes CASSLGQEFPQAFF. The chain joins TRBV7-9 to TRBJ1-1; no firm D call. CDR3 size: 14 residues. Germline V gene lookup returns CDR1 SEHNR and CDR2 FQNEAQ (reference sequence). V was trimmed by 1 base and J by 9 bases, leaving 15 bases between them.

The chain joins TRBV7-9 to TRBJ1-2; no clear D gene. The CDR3 spans 12 residues. V lost 6 bases to trimming and J lost 5 bases, with 10 bases between them. Germline V gene lookup returns CDR1 SEHNR and CDR2 FQNEAQ (reference sequence). The CDR3 region is CASSFPGYGYTF. In nucleotides, the CDR3 is TGTGCCAGCAGTTTTCCAGGATATGGCTACACCTTC.

This clonotype was recorded at least ten times. The chain joins TRBV7-6 to TRBJ2-1, with D unresolved. Trimming left V 3 bases short and J 0 bases short, with 9 bases between. Germline CDR1 reads SGHVS; CDR2 reads FNYEAQ. CDR3 size: 15 residues. CDR3 residues: CASSLAESSYNEQFF. CDR3 nucleotides: TGTGCCAGCAGCTTGGCGGAGAGCTCCTACAATGAGCAGTTCTTC. Full variable domain (remainder filled in from reference TRBV7-6 and TRBJ2-1): GAGVSQSPRYKVTKRGQDVALRCDPISGHVSLYWYRQALGQGPEFLTYFNYEAQQDKSGLPNDRFSAERPEGSISTLTIQRTEQRDSAMYRCASSLAESSYNEQFFGPGTRLTVL.

This chain uses TRBV29-1 with TRBJ2-2; 8 positions match TRBD2. The CDR3 totals 15 residues. Trimming cost V 3 bases and J 2 bases; bases outside gene matches: 5. The V gene's germline CDR1 is SQVTM and CDR2 ANQGSEA. The CDR3, as DNA: TGCAGCGTTGATCTCAGCGGGGGTAACACCGGGGAGCTGTTTTTT. This codes for CSVDLSGGNTGELFF.